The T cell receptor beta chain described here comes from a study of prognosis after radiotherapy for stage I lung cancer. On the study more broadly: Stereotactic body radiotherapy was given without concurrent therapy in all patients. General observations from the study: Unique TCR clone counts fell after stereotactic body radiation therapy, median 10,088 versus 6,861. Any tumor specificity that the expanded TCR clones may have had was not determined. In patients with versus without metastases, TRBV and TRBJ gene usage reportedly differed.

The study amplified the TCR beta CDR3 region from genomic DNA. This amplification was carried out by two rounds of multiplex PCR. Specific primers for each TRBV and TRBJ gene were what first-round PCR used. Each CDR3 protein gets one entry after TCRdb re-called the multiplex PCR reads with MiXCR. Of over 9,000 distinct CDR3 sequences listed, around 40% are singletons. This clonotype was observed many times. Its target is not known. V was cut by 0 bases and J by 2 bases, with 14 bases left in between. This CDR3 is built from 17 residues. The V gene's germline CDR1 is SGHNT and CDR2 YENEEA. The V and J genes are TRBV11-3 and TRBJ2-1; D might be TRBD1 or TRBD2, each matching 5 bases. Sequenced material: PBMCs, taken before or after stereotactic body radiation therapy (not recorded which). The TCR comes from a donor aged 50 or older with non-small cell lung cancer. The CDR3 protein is CASSLDLLGVAYNEQFF. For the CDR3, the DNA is TGTGCCAGCAGCTTAGATCTCTTGGGGGTGGCCTACAATGAGCAGTTCTTC. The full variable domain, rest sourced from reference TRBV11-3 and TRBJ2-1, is EAGVVQSPRYKIIEKKQPVAFWCNPISGHNTLYWYLQNLGQGPELLIRYENEEAVDDSQLPKDRFSAERLKGVDSTLKIQPAELGDSAVYLCASSLDLLGVAYNEQFFGPGTRLTVL.